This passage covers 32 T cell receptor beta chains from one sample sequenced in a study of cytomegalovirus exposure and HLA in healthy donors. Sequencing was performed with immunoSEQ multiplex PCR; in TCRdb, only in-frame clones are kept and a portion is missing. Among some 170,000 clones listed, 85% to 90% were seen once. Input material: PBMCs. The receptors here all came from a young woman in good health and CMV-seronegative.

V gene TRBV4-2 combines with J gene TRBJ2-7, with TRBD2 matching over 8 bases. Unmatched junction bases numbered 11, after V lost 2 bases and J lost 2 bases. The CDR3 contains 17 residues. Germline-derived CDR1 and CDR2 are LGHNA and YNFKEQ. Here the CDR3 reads CASSQIPAGGGPYEQYF. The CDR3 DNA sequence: TGTGCCAGCAGCCAAATCCCAGCGGGCGGGGGGCCCTACGAGCAGTACTTC.

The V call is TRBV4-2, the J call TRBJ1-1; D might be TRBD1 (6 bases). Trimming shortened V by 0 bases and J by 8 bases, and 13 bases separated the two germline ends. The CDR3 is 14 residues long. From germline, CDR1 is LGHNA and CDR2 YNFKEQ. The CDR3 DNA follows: TGTGCCAGCAGCCAAGATATAACAGGGAGAGAAGCTTTCTTT. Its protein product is CASSQDITGREAFF.

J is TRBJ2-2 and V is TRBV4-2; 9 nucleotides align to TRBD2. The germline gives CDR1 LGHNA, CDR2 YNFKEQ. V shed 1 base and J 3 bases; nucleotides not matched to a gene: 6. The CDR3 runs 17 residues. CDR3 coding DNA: TGTGCCAGCAGCCAAGGGACAGCGGGGGGCCACACCGGGGAGCTGTTTTTT. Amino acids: CASSQGTAGGHTGELFF.

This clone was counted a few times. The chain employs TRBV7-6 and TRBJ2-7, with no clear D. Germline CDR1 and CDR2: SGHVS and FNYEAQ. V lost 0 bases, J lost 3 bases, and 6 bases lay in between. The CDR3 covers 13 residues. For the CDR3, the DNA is TGTGCCAGCAGCTTAGCGTCGAGCTACGAGCAGTACTTC. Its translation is CASSLASSYEQYF. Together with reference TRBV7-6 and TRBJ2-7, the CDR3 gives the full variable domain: GAGVSQSPRYKVTKRGQDVALRCDPISGHVSLYWYRQALGQGPEFLTYFNYEAQQDKSGLPNDRFSAERPEGSISTLTIQRTEQRDSAMYRCASSLASSYEQYFGPGTRLTVT.

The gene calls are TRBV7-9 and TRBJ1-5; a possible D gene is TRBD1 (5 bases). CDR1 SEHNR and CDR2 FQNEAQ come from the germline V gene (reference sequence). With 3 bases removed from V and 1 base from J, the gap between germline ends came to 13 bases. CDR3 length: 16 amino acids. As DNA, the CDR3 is TGTGCCAGCAGCTTCGAAGGCCAGGGCAGCAATCAGCCCCAGCATTTT. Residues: CASSFEGQGSNQPQHF.

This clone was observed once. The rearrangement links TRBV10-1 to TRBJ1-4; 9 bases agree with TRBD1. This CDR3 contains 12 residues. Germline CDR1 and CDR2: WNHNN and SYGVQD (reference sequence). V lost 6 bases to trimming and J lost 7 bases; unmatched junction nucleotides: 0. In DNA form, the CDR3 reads TGCGCCAGCAGGGGACAGGGTGAAAAACTGTTTTTT. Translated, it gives CASRGQGEKLFF.

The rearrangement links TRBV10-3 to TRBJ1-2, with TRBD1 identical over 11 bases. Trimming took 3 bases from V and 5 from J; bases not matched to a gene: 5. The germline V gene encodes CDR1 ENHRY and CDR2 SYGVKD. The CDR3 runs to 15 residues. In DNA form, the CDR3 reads TGTGCCATCAGTGACCCGGGACAGGGGGAATATGGCTACACCTTC. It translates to CAISDPGQGEYGYTF.

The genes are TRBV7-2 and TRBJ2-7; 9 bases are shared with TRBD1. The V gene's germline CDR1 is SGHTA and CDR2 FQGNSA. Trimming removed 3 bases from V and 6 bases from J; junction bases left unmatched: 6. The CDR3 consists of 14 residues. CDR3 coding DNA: TGTGCCAGCAGCTTGGCCTGGACAGGGGCCGAGCAGTACTTC. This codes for CASSLAWTGAEQYF.

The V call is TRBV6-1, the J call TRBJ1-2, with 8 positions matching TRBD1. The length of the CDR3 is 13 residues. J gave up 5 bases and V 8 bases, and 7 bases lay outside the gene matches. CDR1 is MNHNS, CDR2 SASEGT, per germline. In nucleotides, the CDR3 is TGTGCCAGCGGGGTGCAGGGGGCTTATGGCTACACCTTC. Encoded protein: CASGVQGAYGYTF.

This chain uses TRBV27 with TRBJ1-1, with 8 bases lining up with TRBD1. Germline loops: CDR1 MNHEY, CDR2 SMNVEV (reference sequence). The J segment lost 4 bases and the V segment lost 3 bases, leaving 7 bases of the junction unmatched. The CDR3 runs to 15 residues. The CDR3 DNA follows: TGTGCCAGCAGTTTGACAGGGGCAAAGGGCACTGAAGCTTTCTTT. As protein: CASSLTGAKGTEAFF.

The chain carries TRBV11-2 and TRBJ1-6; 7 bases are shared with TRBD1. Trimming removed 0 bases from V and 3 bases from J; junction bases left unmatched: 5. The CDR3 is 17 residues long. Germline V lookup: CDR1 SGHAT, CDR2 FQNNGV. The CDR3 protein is CASSLDQGVDYNSPLHF. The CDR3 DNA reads TGTGCCAGCAGCTTAGATCAGGGGGTCGACTATAATTCACCCCTCCACTTT.

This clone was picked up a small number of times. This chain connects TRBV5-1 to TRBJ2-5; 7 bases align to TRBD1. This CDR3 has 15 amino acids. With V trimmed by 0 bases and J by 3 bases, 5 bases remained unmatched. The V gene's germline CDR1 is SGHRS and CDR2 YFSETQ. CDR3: CASSLVVGQKETQYF. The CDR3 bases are TGCGCCAGCAGCTTGGTGGTGGGACAGAAAGAGACCCAGTACTTC.

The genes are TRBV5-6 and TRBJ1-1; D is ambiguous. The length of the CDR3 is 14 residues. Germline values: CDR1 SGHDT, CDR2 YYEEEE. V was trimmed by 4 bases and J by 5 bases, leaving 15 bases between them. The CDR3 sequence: CASSPRSDNTEAFF. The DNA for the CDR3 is TGTGCCAGCAGCCCCCGGTCTGATAATACTGAAGCTTTCTTT.

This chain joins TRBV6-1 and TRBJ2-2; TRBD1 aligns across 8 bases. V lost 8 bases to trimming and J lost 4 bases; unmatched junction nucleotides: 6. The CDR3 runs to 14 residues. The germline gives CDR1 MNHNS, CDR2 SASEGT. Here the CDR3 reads CASSRGRVTGELFF. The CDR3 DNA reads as TGTGCCAGCTCCAGGGGGCGCGTCACCGGGGAGCTGTTTTTT.

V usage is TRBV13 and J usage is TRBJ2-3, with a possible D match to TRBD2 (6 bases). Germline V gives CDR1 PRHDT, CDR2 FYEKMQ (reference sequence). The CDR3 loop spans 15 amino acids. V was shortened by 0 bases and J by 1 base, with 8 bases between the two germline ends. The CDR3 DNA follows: TGTGCCAGCAGCTTAGGGGGGGAGGGCACAGATACGCAGTATTTT. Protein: CASSLGGEGTDTQYF.

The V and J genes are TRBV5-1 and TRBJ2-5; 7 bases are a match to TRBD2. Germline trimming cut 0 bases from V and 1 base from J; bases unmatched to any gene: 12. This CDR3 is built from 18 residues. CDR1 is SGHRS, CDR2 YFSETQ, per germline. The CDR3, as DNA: TGCGCCAGCAGCTTGGATTTTTATCTATCGGGGGGCCAAGAGACCCAGTACTTC. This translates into CASSLDFYLSGGQETQYF.

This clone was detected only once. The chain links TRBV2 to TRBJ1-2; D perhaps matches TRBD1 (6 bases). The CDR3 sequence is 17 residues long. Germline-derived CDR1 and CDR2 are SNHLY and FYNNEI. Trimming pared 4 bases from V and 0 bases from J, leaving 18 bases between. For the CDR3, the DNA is TGTGCCAGCAGTGTAGAACAGGGCTCCTTTACTAACTATGGCTACACCTTC. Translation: CASSVEQGSFTNYGYTF.

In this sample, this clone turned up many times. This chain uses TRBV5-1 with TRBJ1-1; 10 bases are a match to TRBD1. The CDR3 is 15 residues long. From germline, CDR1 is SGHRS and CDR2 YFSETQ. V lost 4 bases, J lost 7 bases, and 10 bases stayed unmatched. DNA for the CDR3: TGCGCCAGCAGCATTGGACAGGGGGGAGTGAGTGAAGCTTTCTTT. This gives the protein CASSIGQGGVSEAFF.

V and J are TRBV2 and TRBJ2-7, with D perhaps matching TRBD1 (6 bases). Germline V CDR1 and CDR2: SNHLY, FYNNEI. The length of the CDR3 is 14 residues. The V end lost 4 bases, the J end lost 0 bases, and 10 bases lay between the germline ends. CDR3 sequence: CASSGTASSYEQYF. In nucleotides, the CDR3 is TGTGCCAGCAGTGGGACAGCTAGCTCCTACGAGCAGTACTTC.

CDR3 nucleotides: TGCAGCGTTGAGTCCCTCTATGGCTACACCTTC. Translation gives CSVESLYGYTF. The chain is built from TRBV29-1 and TRBJ1-2, with D uncertain. V lost 3 bases, J lost 4 bases, and 6 bases lay in between. CDR3 length: 11 residues. Germline V gene lookup returns CDR1 SQVTM and CDR2 ANQGSEA.

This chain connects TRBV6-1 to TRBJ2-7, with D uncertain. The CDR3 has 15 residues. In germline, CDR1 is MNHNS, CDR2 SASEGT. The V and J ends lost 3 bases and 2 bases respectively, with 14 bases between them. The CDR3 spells CASSDGFRKTYEQYF. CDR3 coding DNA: TGTGCCAGCAGTGACGGGTTTAGGAAAACCTACGAGCAGTACTTC.

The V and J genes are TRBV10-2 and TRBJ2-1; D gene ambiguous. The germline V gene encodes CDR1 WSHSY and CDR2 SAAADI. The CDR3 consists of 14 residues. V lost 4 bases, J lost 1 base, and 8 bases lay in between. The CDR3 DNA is TGCGCCAGCAGTGCCCCCAGTTCCTACAATGAGCAGTTCTTC. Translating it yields CASSAPSSYNEQFF.

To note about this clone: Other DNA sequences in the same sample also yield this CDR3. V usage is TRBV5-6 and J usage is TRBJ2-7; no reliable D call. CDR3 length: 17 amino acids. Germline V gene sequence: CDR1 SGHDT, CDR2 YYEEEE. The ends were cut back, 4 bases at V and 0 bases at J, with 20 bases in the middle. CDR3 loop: CASSTSFPLSNSYEQYF. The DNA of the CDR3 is TGTGCCAGCAGCACCTCCTTCCCTCTTAGTAACTCCTACGAGCAGTACTTC.

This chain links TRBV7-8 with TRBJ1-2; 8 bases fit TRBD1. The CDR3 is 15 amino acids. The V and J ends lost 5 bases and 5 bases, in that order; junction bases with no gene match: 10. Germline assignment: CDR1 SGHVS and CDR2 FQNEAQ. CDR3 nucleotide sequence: TGTGCCAGCAGCCCTGAGGACAGGGTGGATTATGGCTACACCTTC. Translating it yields CASSPEDRVDYGYTF.

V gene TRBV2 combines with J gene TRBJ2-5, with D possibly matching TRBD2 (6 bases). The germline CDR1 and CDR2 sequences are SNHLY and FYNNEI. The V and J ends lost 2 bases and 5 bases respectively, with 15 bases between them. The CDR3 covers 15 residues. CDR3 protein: CASSELSSGVETQYF. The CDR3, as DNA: TGTGCCAGCAGTGAATTATCCTCGGGGGTGGAGACCCAGTACTTC.

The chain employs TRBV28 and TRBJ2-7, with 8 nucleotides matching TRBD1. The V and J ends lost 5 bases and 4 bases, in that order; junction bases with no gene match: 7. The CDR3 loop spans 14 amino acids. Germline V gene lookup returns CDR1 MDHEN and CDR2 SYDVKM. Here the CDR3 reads CASSPGTGPYEQYF. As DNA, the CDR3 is TGTGCCAGCAGTCCGGGGACAGGTCCTTACGAGCAGTACTTC.

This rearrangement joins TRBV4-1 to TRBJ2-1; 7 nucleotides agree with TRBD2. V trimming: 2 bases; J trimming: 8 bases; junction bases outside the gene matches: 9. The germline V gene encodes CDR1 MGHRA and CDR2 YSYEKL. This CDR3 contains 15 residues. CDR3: CASSQFGGGTYEQFF. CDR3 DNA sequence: TGCGCCAGCAGCCAATTTGGCGGGGGTACTTATGAGCAGTTCTTC.

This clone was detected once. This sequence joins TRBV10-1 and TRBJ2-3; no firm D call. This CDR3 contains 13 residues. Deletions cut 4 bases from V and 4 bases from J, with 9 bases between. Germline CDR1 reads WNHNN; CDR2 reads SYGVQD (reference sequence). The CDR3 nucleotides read TGCGCCAGCAGTGCACTACGAGCAGATACGCAGTATTTT. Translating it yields CASSALRADTQYF.

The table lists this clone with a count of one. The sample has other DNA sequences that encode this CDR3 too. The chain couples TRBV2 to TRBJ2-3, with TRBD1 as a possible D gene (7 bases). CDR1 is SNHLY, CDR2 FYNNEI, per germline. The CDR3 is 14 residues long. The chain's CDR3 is CANSRGVSTDTQYF. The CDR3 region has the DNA TGTGCTAACAGCAGGGGGGTATCTACAGATACGCAGTATTTT.

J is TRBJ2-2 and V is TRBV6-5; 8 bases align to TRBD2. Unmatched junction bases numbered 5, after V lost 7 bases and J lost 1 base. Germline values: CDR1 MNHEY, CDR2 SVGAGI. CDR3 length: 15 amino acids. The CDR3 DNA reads TGTGCCAGCACCACCGGGACTAGGAACACCGGGGAGCTGTTTTTT. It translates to CASTTGTRNTGELFF.

The CDR3 DNA follows: TGTGCCAGCAGCTACCGGGACAGGGGGCACGAGCAGTACTTC. Translating gives CASSYRDRGHEQYF. V usage is TRBV7-2 and J usage is TRBJ2-7; TRBD1 matches 12 bases. J gave up 5 bases and V 4 bases, and 3 bases lay outside the gene matches. Germline CDR1 reads SGHTA; CDR2 reads FQGNSA. The length of the CDR3 is 14 residues.

This chain's CDR3 is CASSLSSGGAYNEQFF. CDR3 coding DNA: TGCGCCAGCAGCCTTTCGTCCGGGGGGGCCTACAATGAGCAGTTCTTC. The J gene is TRBJ2-1, the V gene TRBV4-1; 8 bases fit TRBD2. CDR3 size: 16 residues. The junction had 7 bases not matched to a gene; V was cut back by 4 bases and J by 2 bases. The germline V gene encodes CDR1 MGHRA and CDR2 YSYEKL.